The clone carrying this T cell receptor (beta chain) was observed a few times. Relative to the germline gene, one junction end is altered; a read error may explain this. The CDR3 runs to 15 residues. Per germline, CDR1 WSHSY and CDR2 SAAADI. TCRdb re-derived calls from the PCR reads in MiXCR, one entry per CDR3 protein. The data contain roughly 100,000 distinct CDR3 sequences, 51% of them singletons. This entry belongs to a study of CDR3 diversity in severe acne. V gene TRBV10-2 combines with J gene TRBJ1-2; D is unresolved. This clonotype originated in a male donor with acne. Sequenced sample: blood. CDR3 sequence reads: CASSSGTGGFYGYTF. CDR3 sequence (DNA): TGTGCCAGCAGCTCGGGAACTGGTGGATTCTATGGCTACACCTTC.